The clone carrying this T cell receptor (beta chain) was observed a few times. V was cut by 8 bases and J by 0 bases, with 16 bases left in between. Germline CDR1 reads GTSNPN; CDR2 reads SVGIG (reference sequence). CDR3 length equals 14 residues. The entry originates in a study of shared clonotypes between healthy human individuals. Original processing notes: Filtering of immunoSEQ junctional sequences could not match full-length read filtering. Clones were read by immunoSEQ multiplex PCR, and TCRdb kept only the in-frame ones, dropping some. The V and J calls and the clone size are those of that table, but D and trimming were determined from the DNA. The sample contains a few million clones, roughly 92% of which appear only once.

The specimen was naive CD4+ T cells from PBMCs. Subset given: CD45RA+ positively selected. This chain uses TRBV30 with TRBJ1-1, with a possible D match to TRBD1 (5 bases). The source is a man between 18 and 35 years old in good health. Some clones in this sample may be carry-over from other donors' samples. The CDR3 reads CARTDGGMNTEAFF. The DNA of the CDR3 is TGTGCCCGGACCGACGGGGGAATGAACACTGAAGCTTTCTTT.